These 8 T cell receptor beta chains share one sample of origin, sequenced in a study of radiation and T cells in renal cell carcinoma. Generated by immunoSEQ multiplex PCR, the TCRdb table keeps only in-frame clones and is missing some. Here the sample spans 60,000 to 75,000 clones, over 65% being singletons. This sample's time point: blood 4 weeks post-SBRT, at nephrectomy. Treatment in this sample: 15 Gy SBRT to primary tumor, nephrectomy 4 weeks later. This material consisted of blood, taken from a patient whose treatment included radiotherapy and nephrectomy. The receptors were sampled from a man aged 55 to 70 with renal cell carcinoma.

The chain uses TRBV5-6 and TRBJ2-7, with D perhaps matching TRBD2 (5 bases). Germline-derived CDR1 and CDR2 are SGHDT and YYEEEE. The CDR3 has 14 amino acids. The V and J ends lost 5 bases and 5 bases respectively, with 17 bases between them. The CDR3 loop is CASSLPPAGHEQYV. Written as DNA, the CDR3 is TGTGCCAGCAGTCTTCCTCCCGCGGGTCACGAGCAGTACGTC.

The J gene is TRBJ2-5, the V gene TRBV14; D perhaps matches TRBD2 (6 bases). V was trimmed by 1 base and J by 2 bases, leaving 11 bases between them. The CDR3 sequence is 15 residues long. Germline CDR1 reads SGHDN; CDR2 reads FVKESK. The CDR3 sequence: CASSQGAGSQETQYF. The CDR3 bases are TGTGCCAGCAGCCAAGGAGCGGGCTCACAAGAGACCCAGTACTTC.

This clone turned up a few times. This chain connects TRBV27 to TRBJ2-6; D is perhaps TRBD1 or TRBD2 (6 bases each). The CDR3 contains 17 residues. CDR1 and CDR2 from the germline V gene are MNHEY and SMNVEV (reference sequence). The ends were cut back, 4 bases at V and 0 bases at J, with 13 bases in the middle. The DNA for the CDR3 is TGTGCCAGCAGTTACTCGGGGGCTAACTCTGGGGCCAACGTCCTGACTTTC. Encoded protein: CASSYSGANSGANVLTF.

The chain has TRBV6-5 and TRBJ2-5; TRBD2 aligns across 7 bases. CDR1 and CDR2 (germline): MNHEY, SVGAGI. This CDR3 spans 15 amino acids. V was clipped by 0 bases and J by 5 bases; unmatched bases: 6. CDR3 in DNA: TGTGCCAGCAGTTACTCGACGGGAGGAAGGGAGACCCAGTACTTC. Its translation: CASSYSTGGRETQYF.

The rearrangement uses TRBV5-1 and TRBJ1-3; D might be TRBD1 (6 bases). Germline V gene data show CDR1 as SGHRS and CDR2 as YFSETQ. Trimming shortened V by 4 bases and J by 0 bases, and 14 bases separated the two germline ends. This CDR3 has 16 amino acids. The CDR3 sequence is CASSARGGISGNTIYF. The CDR3 coding sequence is TGCGCCAGCAGCGCGCGTGGGGGCATCTCTGGAAACACCATATATTTT.

The chain links TRBV4-3 to TRBJ2-1; the match to TRBD1 covers 8 bases. The V segment lost 1 base and the J segment 8 bases; nucleotides outside the gene matches: 10. The germline V gene encodes CDR1 LGHNA and CDR2 YSLEER. This CDR3 has 16 residues. The CDR3 loop reads CASSQVAGQGMDEQFF. The CDR3, as DNA: TGCGCCAGCAGCCAAGTGGCCGGACAGGGTATGGATGAGCAGTTCTTC.

The chain combines TRBV30 with TRBJ2-1; TRBD2 matches at 10 bases. The J segment lost 0 bases and the V segment lost 1 base, leaving 12 bases of the junction unmatched. Germline CDR1 GTSNPN, CDR2 SVGIG (reference sequence). CDR3 length equals 19 residues. The CDR3: CAWSGFLAGARSSYNEQFF. The CDR3 bases are TGTGCCTGGAGTGGTTTCCTAGCGGGGGCCCGGAGCTCCTACAATGAGCAGTTCTTC.

This clone was observed a few times. V and J are TRBV6-6 and TRBJ1-5; D is uncertain. V lost 6 bases to trimming and J lost 2 bases, with 11 bases between them. Germline assignment: CDR1 MNHNY and CDR2 SVGAGI (reference sequence). CDR3 length: 14 residues. The DNA for the CDR3 is TGTGCCAGCAGCCCCTCATACGGCAATCAGCCCCAGCATTTT. This encodes CASSPSYGNQPQHF.